This T cell receptor (beta chain) was sequenced for a study of T cell responses to AZD1222 COVID-19 vaccine. V lost 6 bases to trimming and J lost 6 bases; unmatched junction nucleotides: 1. Germline CDR1 is SGHAT and CDR2 is FQNNGV. There are 13 residues in the CDR3. Clones were read by immunoSEQ multiplex PCR, and TCRdb kept only the in-frame ones, dropping some. The data hold 70,000 to 90,000 clones, with under 95% observed a single time. The chain uses TRBV11-2 and TRBJ2-1, with 11 bases fitting TRBD2. This receptor was taken from an adult in good health. The specimen was peripheral blood, collected on day 0 of AZD1222 vaccination. The CDR3 bases are TGTGCCAGCAGACTAGCGGGAGCCAATGAGCAGTTCTTC. Protein sequence: CASRLAGANEQFF. The whole variable domain, remainder taken from reference TRBV11-2 and TRBJ2-1, is EAGVAQSPRYKIIEKRQSVAFWCNPISGHATLYWYQQILGQGPKLLIQFQNNGVVDDSQLPKDRFSAERLKGVDSTLKIQPAKLEDSAVYLCASRLAGANEQFFGPGTRLTVL.